Each of the 30 T cell receptor beta chains below was sequenced from the same sample in a study of prognosis after radiotherapy for stage I lung cancer. The authors amplified TCR beta CDR3 from genomic DNA using two-round multiplex PCR. Primers specific to each TRBV and TRBJ gene drove first-round PCR. TCRdb reprocessed the multiplex PCR reads via MiXCR and lists one record per CDR3 protein. The data hold about 32,000 distinct CDR3 sequences, with about 40% observed a single time. Sequenced here: PBMCs, sampled before or after stereotactic body radiation therapy (not recorded which). The source is a donor aged 50 or older with non-small cell lung cancer.

V and J are TRBV28 and TRBJ2-7; maybe TRBD2 (6 bases). V was pared by 6 bases and J by 3 bases, with 15 bases between. Germline CDR1 and CDR2: MDHEN and SYDVKM. The CDR3 runs to 14 residues. CDR3 in amino acids: CASSPGLAIYEQYF. The CDR3 coding sequence is TGTGCCAGCAGCCCGGGACTGGCGATCTACGAGCAGTACTTC.

The chain carries TRBV6-1 and TRBJ1-2; D is undetermined. Trimming pared 2 bases from V and 5 bases from J, leaving 9 bases between. This CDR3 region has 13 residues. Germline V gene lookup returns CDR1 MNHNS and CDR2 SASEGT. CDR3 sequence reads: CASSELSEYGYTF. The CDR3 DNA sequence: TGTGCCAGCAGTGAATTATCGGAGTATGGCTACACCTTC.

This clonotype came up many times. The rearrangement uses TRBV20-1 and TRBJ1-1; D not resolved. V was pared by 6 bases and J by 0 bases, with 11 bases between. The length of the CDR3 is 13 residues. The germline CDR1 and CDR2 sequences are DFQATT and SNEGSKA (reference sequence). The CDR3 reads CSAAVDLNTEAFF. In nucleotides, the CDR3 is TGCAGTGCCGCGGTGGATTTGAACACTGAAGCTTTCTTT.

For this clonotype: A read error likely explains this, since a far larger clone differs by one base. The chain employs TRBV12-3 or TRBV12-4 and TRBJ2-5; D may correspond to TRBD1 or TRBD2 (5 bases each). Trimming took 6 bases from V and 11 from J, leaving 25 bases between them. This CDR3 comprises 15 residues. CDR3 residues: CASSPGRGTYNEQYF. DNA for the CDR3: TGTGCCAGCAGCCCAGGTCGGGGCACCTACAATGAGCAGTACTTC.

This clonotype was picked up many times. The gene calls are TRBV19 and TRBJ1-1; D is ambiguous. Germline V gene lookup returns CDR1 LNHDA and CDR2 SQIVND (reference sequence). This CDR3 has 14 residues. Trimming took 7 bases from V and 1 from J, leaving 13 bases between them. The chain's CDR3 is CASKRAYENTEAFF. The DNA for the CDR3 is TGTGCCAGTAAAAGGGCTTACGAGAACACTGAAGCTTTCTTT.

To note about this clonotype: An end of the junction does not agree with germline; a read error may underlie this. This chain links TRBV11-3 with TRBJ1-1; 7 positions match TRBD1. The germline CDR1 and CDR2 sequences are SGHNT and YENEEA. There are 13 residues in the CDR3. Here the CDR3 reads CASSNDRDTEALF. The CDR3 DNA follows: TGTGCCAGCAGCAATGACAGGGATACTGAAGCTTTATTT.

This clonotype has at least ten counts. This chain joins TRBV29-1 and TRBJ1-1; 7 bases are a match to TRBD1. Germline-derived CDR1 and CDR2 are SQVTM and ANQGSEA. This CDR3 has 12 amino acids. V was pared by 4 bases and J by 9 bases, with 8 bases of the junction left unmatched. CDR3 region: CSVGGTETKAFF. CDR3 sequence (DNA): TGCAGCGTTGGGGGGACAGAAACTAAAGCTTTCTTT.

The chain employs TRBV6-4 and TRBJ1-6, with 9 positions matching TRBD1. The CDR3 runs to 14 residues. The junction had 6 bases not matched to a gene; V was cut back by 7 bases and J by 8 bases. CDR1 and CDR2 (germline): MRHNA, SNTAGT. CDR3 coding DNA: TGTGCCAGCATCCGGACAGGGGTTTATTCACCCCTCCACTTT. Encoded protein: CASIRTGVYSPLHF.

The chain joins TRBV16 to TRBJ2-3, with 12 bases aligning to TRBD1. With 4 bases clipped from V and 6 bases from J, the junction kept 8 bases outside the gene matches. The germline V gene encodes CDR1 KGHSY and CDR2 FQNENV. The CDR3 runs to 16 residues. Here the CDR3 DNA reads TGTGCCAGCAGCCCCTGGGACAGGGGGCGAGCCGATACGCAGTATTTT. Translation gives CASSPWDRGRADTQYF.

This clonotype was counted at least ten times. The CDR3 loop is CASSFGPNEKLFF. CDR3 DNA: TGTGCCAGCAGTTTTGGCCCTAATGAAAAACTGTTTTTT. The chain recombines TRBV28 with TRBJ1-4; no clear D. Germline loops: CDR1 MDHEN, CDR2 SYDVKM. This CDR3 contains 13 residues. The V and J ends lost 3 bases and 3 bases respectively, with 5 bases between them.

This clonotype was seen only once. A much larger clone differs from this one at a single base, so this may be a read error. This chain joins TRBV5-4 and TRBJ2-1, with 10 bases identical to TRBD2. The germline V gene has CDR1 SGHNT and CDR2 YYREEE (reference sequence). The CDR3 runs to 17 residues. With V trimmed by 4 bases and J by 0 bases, 7 bases remained unmatched. The CDR3 spells CASSRGLAHVSYNEQFF. Written as DNA, the CDR3 is TGTGCCAGCAGCCGGGGACTAGCGCACGTCTCCTACAATGAGCAGTTCTTC.

This clonotype was observed at least ten times. The J gene is TRBJ1-1, the V gene TRBV19; D gene unclear. The CDR3 sequence is 14 residues long. Trimming removed 5 bases from V and 1 base from J, with 11 bases in between. Per the germline V gene, CDR1 is LNHDA and CDR2 is SQIVND (reference sequence). As DNA, the CDR3 is TGTGCCAGTAGTGTGCCAGTAAGGAACACTGAAGCTTTCTTT. This translates into CASSVPVRNTEAFF.

This clonotype was recorded many times. The V call is TRBV7-9, the J call TRBJ1-1; 8 bases align to TRBD1. CDR1 and CDR2 (germline): SEHNR, FQNEAQ (reference sequence). The CDR3 runs to 14 residues. With V trimmed by 6 bases and J by 6 bases, 9 bases remained unmatched. This CDR3 reads CASRLGQGAAEAFF. The DNA of the CDR3 is TGTGCCAGCAGGTTGGGGCAGGGGGCCGCTGAAGCTTTCTTT.

This clonotype was seen at least ten times. This rearrangement joins TRBV6-5 to TRBJ1-1; TRBD1 is a possible D gene (5 bases). The CDR3 is made up of 14 amino acids. Trimming removed 1 base from V and 4 bases from J, with 10 bases in between. CDR1 is MNHEY, CDR2 SVGAGI, per germline. The CDR3 DNA is TGTGCCAGCAGTTACTGGGGGAGCGGCACTGAAGCTTTCTTT. It codes for CASSYWGSGTEAFF.

J is TRBJ1-3 and V is TRBV6-6, with no clear D. Germline V CDR1 and CDR2: MNHNY, SVGAGI (reference sequence). V was shortened by 0 bases and J by 6 bases, with 15 bases between the two germline ends. This CDR3 contains 16 residues. The chain's CDR3 is CASSYSSFGRVNTIYF. In DNA form, the CDR3 reads TGTGCCAGCAGTTACTCGAGTTTCGGGAGGGTAAACACCATATATTTT.

V gene TRBV20-1 combines with J gene TRBJ1-3; D not certain. V was cut by 2 bases and J by 6 bases, with 11 bases left in between. The length of the CDR3 is 13 residues. Germline-derived CDR1 and CDR2 are DFQATT and SNEGSKA (reference sequence). In nucleotides, the CDR3 is TGCAGTGCTAGACAGCCATCCTCAAACACCATATATTTT. Its translation is CSARQPSSNTIYF.

This clonotype was recorded at least ten times. The rearrangement links TRBV11-3 to TRBJ2-1; 9 positions match TRBD2. CDR1 and CDR2 (germline): SGHNT, YENEEA. V was pared by 8 bases and J by 5 bases, with 7 bases of the junction left unmatched. The CDR3 has 14 residues. The chain's CDR3 is CASDLAGSHNEQFF. CDR3 DNA sequence: TGTGCCAGCGACCTAGCGGGATCCCACAATGAGCAGTTCTTC.

This clonotype was seen at least ten times. The chain carries TRBV30 and TRBJ2-6, with D uncertain. Germline loops: CDR1 GTSNPN, CDR2 SVGIG (reference sequence). V lost 2 bases to trimming and J lost 2 bases, with 7 bases between them. The CDR3 spans 14 residues. The CDR3 loop is CAWSFRAGANVLTF. As DNA, the CDR3 is TGTGCCTGGAGTTTTAGGGCTGGGGCCAACGTCCTGACTTTC.

This clonotype was recorded once. The chain has TRBV5-1 and TRBJ1-2, with 9 bases lining up with TRBD1. J gave up 8 bases and V 4 bases, and 18 bases lay outside the gene matches. Per the germline V gene, CDR1 is SGHRS and CDR2 is YFSETQ. The CDR3 is made up of 17 amino acids. The CDR3 protein is CASSPGWADRGSCGYTF. The CDR3 nucleotides are TGCGCCAGCAGCCCCGGGTGGGCGGACAGGGGATCTTGCGGCTACACCTTC.

This clonotype occurred many times. The chain joins TRBV3-1 to TRBJ2-1; 7 bases are a match to TRBD2. This CDR3 spans 19 amino acids. V dropped 0 bases and J dropped 6; count of bases not matched to a gene: 17. Germline CDR1 reads LGHDT; CDR2 reads YNNKEL (reference sequence). The CDR3 region has the DNA TGTGCCAGCAGCCAAGATTCGGGAGGAGGGCTAGAAAGCCCCAATGAGCAGTTCTTC. Protein product: CASSQDSGGGLESPNEQFF.

This clonotype has just a few counts. The chain couples TRBV5-1 to TRBJ2-1; D may be TRBD1 (5 bases). Trimming removed 0 bases at V and 6 bases at J, with 16 bases between. The CDR3 spans 16 residues. CDR1 is SGHRS and CDR2 is YFSETQ in the germline V gene. Written as DNA, the CDR3 is TGCGCCAGCAGCTTGGAACAGGTCACCCGGAGCAATGAGCAGTTCTTC. As protein: CASSLEQVTRSNEQFF.

This clonotype was seen repeatedly, ten times or more. A junction end diverges from the germline sequence, so it may reflect a read error. V and J are TRBV7-7 and TRBJ2-3; D is undetermined. This CDR3 spans 14 amino acids. Germline V gene lookup returns CDR1 SSHAT and CDR2 FNYEAQ (reference sequence). In DNA, the CDR3 is TGTGCTAGCAGCATTGGACCGGGCACAGATACGCAGTATTTT. Its translation is CASSIGPGTDTQYF.

This clonotype occurred many times. This chain joins TRBV11-3 and TRBJ2-3; TRBD1 or TRBD2 may be the D gene (5 bases each). The CDR3 spans 14 residues. V gave up 1 base and J gave up 2 bases, with 7 bases separating them. Per the germline V gene, CDR1 is SGHNT and CDR2 is YENEEA. CDR3 region: CASSLGGNTDTQYF. In nucleotides, the CDR3 is TGTGCCAGCAGCTTAGGGGGGAACACAGATACGCAGTATTTT.

This clonotype was seen more than once but under ten times. With a much larger clone just one base away, this may be a read error. V is TRBV29-1 and J is TRBJ1-1; TRBD1 agrees at 7 bases. The junction had 7 bases not matched to a gene; V was cut back by 2 bases and J by 4 bases. This CDR3 is built from 14 residues. Germline assignment: CDR1 SQVTM and CDR2 ANQGSEA. The CDR3 coding sequence is TGCAGCGTTGAATGTTGGACAGGCTTCACTGAAGCTTTCTTT. Translating gives CSVECWTGFTEAFF. Variable domain in full (rest from reference TRBV29-1 and TRBJ1-1): SAVISQKPSRDICQRGTSLTIQCQVDSQVTMMFWYRQQPGQSLTLIATANQGSEATYESGFVIDKFPISRPNLTFSTLTVSNMSPEDSSIYLCSVECWTGFTEAFFGQGTRLTVV.

This clonotype was detected only once. DNA of the CDR3: TGTGCCAGCAGCCTCTACACCGGGGAGCTGTTTTTT. Translating gives CASSLYTGELFF. J is TRBJ2-2 and V is TRBV7-2, with D unclear. Trimming left V 5 bases short and J 3 bases short, with 4 bases between. Per the germline V gene, CDR1 is SGHTA and CDR2 is FQGNSA. This CDR3 region has 12 residues.

The table lists this clonotype with many counts. The chain combines TRBV27 with TRBJ1-1; D uncertain. Trimming took 4 bases from V and 5 from J, leaving 11 bases between them. Germline V CDR1 and CDR2: MNHEY, SMNVEV (reference sequence). CDR3 length: 13 residues. CDR3 sequence: CASSYEGATEAFF. Here the CDR3 DNA reads TGTGCCAGCAGTTATGAGGGTGCAACTGAAGCTTTCTTT.

The V gene is TRBV6-1, the J gene TRBJ2-3; 12 nucleotides align to TRBD2. Germline V lookup: CDR1 MNHNS, CDR2 SASEGT. The CDR3 length is 15 residues. The junction had 5 bases not matched to a gene; V was cut back by 5 bases and J by 5 bases. CDR3 coding DNA: TGTGCCAGCAGTCGGACTAGCGGGACGATAGATACGCAGTATTTT. It is translated as CASSRTSGTIDTQYF.

This clonotype was found once. This rearrangement joins TRBV20-1 to TRBJ2-7, with 8 nucleotides matching TRBD1. The CDR3 is 14 residues long. Losses at the gene ends were 3 bases for V and 3 bases for J; bases not matched to a gene: 7. Germline V gives CDR1 DFQATT, CDR2 SNEGSKA (reference sequence). The DNA of the CDR3 is TGCAGTGCTAGCCACGGGACAGGTTACTACGAGCAGTACTTC. Translated: CSASHGTGYYEQYF.

The gene calls are TRBV5-1 and TRBJ2-7; D may be TRBD2 (5 bases). Trimming cost V 2 bases and J 2 bases, with 17 bases left between them. Germline V gene lookup returns CDR1 SGHRS and CDR2 YFSETQ. The CDR3 loop spans 16 amino acids. In DNA form, the CDR3 reads TGCGCCAGCAGCTTCCCAACGGGAAAGCCGACCTACGAGCAGTACTTC. Protein sequence: CASSFPTGKPTYEQYF.

Comment on this clonotype: A much larger clonotype is one base distant, so this may be a read error. The rearrangement joins TRBV7-9 to TRBJ2-3, with D unresolved. The CDR3 length is 10 residues. CDR1 is SEHNR, CDR2 FQNEAQ, per germline (reference sequence). Trimming took 7 bases from V and 7 from J, leaving 6 bases between them. The CDR3 spells CASMGYTQYF. In DNA form, the CDR3 reads TGTGCCAGCATGGGTTATACGCAGTATTTT. Full variable domain (rest looked up from reference TRBV7-9 and TRBJ2-3): DTGVSQNPRHKITKRGQNVTFRCDPISEHNRLYWYRQTLGQGPEFLTYFQNEAQLEKSRLLSDRFSAERPKGSFSTLEIQRTEQGDSAMYLCASMGYTQYFGPGTRLTVL.